This T cell receptor (beta chain) appears in the sequencing data of a study of shared T cell receptors in the human thymus. Libraries were prepared by immunoSEQ multiplex PCR; TCRdb keeps only in-frame clonotypes and omits some of them. The sample records some 700,000 clones, around nine tenths being singletons. The V end lost 6 bases, the J end lost 2 bases, and 17 bases lay between the germline ends. Germline CDR1 and CDR2: SQVTM and ANQGSEA. The CDR3 runs 14 residues. This clone appeared a single time. These sequences were also reported in another study, on human thymus T cells.

This TCR was sampled from a boy under three years old with a congenital heart defect. The sample taken for sequencing was thymocytes. The chain links TRBV29-1 to TRBJ2-7, with D uncertain. This chain's CDR3 is CSVPAWRPPYEQYF. The CDR3 DNA reads TGCAGCGTCCCCGCCTGGCGGCCCCCCTACGAGCAGTACTTC.